This TCR beta chain originates from a study of shared clonotypes between healthy human individuals. This clone occurred many times. The data were produced by immunoSEQ multiplex PCR, yet TCRdb's version contains in-frame clones alone and is incomplete. The data hold millions of clones, with roughly 91% observed a single time. Naive CD8 isolation took CD45RO-negative cells positively selected for CCR7 and excluded terminally differentiated effector memory CD45RA+ cells. The germline gives CDR1 MRHNA, CDR2 SNTAGT. Trimming removed 0 bases from V and 4 bases from J; junction bases left unmatched: 0. The CDR3 sequence is 15 residues long.

The source material was naive CD8+ T cells from PBMCs. V gene TRBV6-4 combines with J gene TRBJ2-2; 9 bases map to TRBD2. The clonotype originates from a man in his late teens or twenties in good health. Some clones in this sample may be carry-over from other donors' samples. The CDR3 region is CASSDSSGSTGELFF. The CDR3 DNA reads TGTGCCAGCAGTGACTCTAGCGGGAGCACCGGGGAGCTGTTTTTT.